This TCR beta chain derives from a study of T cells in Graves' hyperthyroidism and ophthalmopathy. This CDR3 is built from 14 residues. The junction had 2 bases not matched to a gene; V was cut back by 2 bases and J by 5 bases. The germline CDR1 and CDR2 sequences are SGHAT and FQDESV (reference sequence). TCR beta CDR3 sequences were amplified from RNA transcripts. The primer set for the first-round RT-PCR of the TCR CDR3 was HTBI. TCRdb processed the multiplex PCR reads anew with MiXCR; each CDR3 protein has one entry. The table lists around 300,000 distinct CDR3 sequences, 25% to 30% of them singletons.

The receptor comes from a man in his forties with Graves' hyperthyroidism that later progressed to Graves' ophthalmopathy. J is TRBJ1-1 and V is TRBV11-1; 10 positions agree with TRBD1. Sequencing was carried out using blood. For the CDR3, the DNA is TGTGCCAGCAGCTTAAGGGACAGGGGAACTGAAGCTTTCTTT. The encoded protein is CASSLRDRGTEAFF.